These T cell receptor beta chains were read from a single sample in a study of long-term antiretroviral therapy in people with HIV. TCRdb keeps only in-frame clones here, not all; method: immunoSEQ multiplex PCR. The sample comprises approximately 27,000 clones, 70% to 90% of which are singletons, and 3.6% rests with the top ten. Source: unsorted PBMCs, taken 1.8 years after starting antiretroviral therapy. These receptors all come from a woman aged 18-30 years with HIV. CDR3s include the opening cysteine and the closing phenylalanine or tryptophan. D genes are given only for firm matches. A row's size may be missing; if present it is once, few, many or a size class.

v_call: TRBV28
j_call: TRBJ2-4
d_call: TRBD2
clone_size: NA
cdr3_aa: CASSNGGAKNIQYF
cdr3_nt: TGTGCCAGCAGTAACGGGGGGGCCAAAAACATTCAGTACTTC

v_call: TRBV7-2
j_call: TRBJ2-7
d_call: NA
clone_size: once
cdr3_aa: CASSSGPALREQYF
cdr3_nt: TGTGCCAGCAGCTCGGGGCCCGCCCTAAGGGAGCAGTACTTC

v_call: TRBV18
j_call: TRBJ2-3
d_call: NA
clone_size: NA
cdr3_aa: CASSPPTDTQYF
cdr3_nt: TGTGCCAGCTCACCCCCCACAGATACGCAGTATTTT

v_call: TRBV28
j_call: TRBJ2-1
d_call: NA
clone_size: NA
cdr3_aa: CASSFSPLFEQFF
cdr3_nt: TGTGCCAGCAGTTTTTCCCCCCTCTTTGAGCAGTTCTTC

v_call: TRBV6-1
j_call: TRBJ2-7
d_call: NA
clone_size: NA
cdr3_aa: CASSEVPANYEQYF
cdr3_nt: TGTGCCAGCAGTGAAGTCCCAGCCAACTACGAGCAGTACTTC

v_call: TRBV7-3
j_call: TRBJ2-6
d_call: NA
clone_size: NA
cdr3_aa: CASSSLRLSGANVLTF
cdr3_nt: TGTGCCAGCAGCAGCCTCAGGCTCTCTGGGGCCAACGTCCTGACTTTC

v_call: TRBV9
j_call: TRBJ2-1
d_call: TRBD2
clone_size: NA
cdr3_aa: CASSVGGLAGDNEQFF
cdr3_nt: TGTGCCAGCAGCGTAGGCGGGCTAGCGGGGGACAATGAGCAGTTCTTC

v_call: TRBV11-3
j_call: TRBJ2-7
d_call: NA
clone_size: NA
cdr3_aa: CASSFFGGPFSYEQYF
cdr3_nt: TGTGCCAGCAGCTTTTTTGGGGGTCCCTTCTCCTACGAGCAGTACTTC

v_call: TRBV7-2
j_call: TRBJ1-3
d_call: NA
clone_size: NA
cdr3_aa: CASSPLNRVSGNTIYF
cdr3_nt: TGTGCCAGCAGCCCCCTAAACAGAGTCTCTGGAAACACCATATATTTT

v_call: TRBV29-1
j_call: TRBJ2-1
d_call: TRBD1
clone_size: NA
cdr3_aa: CSVRRGISSYNEQFF
cdr3_nt: TGCAGCGTGCGCAGGGGGATTAGCTCCTACAATGAGCAGTTCTTC

v_call: TRBV28
j_call: TRBJ1-5
d_call: NA
clone_size: NA
cdr3_aa: CASSFPVSNQPQHF
cdr3_nt: TGTGCCAGCAGTTTTCCAGTTAGCAATCAGCCCCAGCATTTT

v_call: TRBV4-3
j_call: TRBJ2-2
d_call: TRBD2
clone_size: NA
cdr3_aa: CASSQVAGAGELFF
cdr3_nt: TGCGCCAGCAGCCAGGTTGCGGGGGCCGGGGAGCTGTTTTTT

v_call: TRBV28
j_call: TRBJ1-1
d_call: TRBD1
clone_size: NA
cdr3_aa: CASSTLKQGEPGLSTEAFF
cdr3_nt: TGTGCCAGCAGTACATTAAAACAGGGGGAACCGGGGTTGAGCACTGAAGCTTTCTTT

v_call: TRBV7-2
j_call: TRBJ2-5
d_call: NA
clone_size: NA
cdr3_aa: CASSFQTGQETQYF
cdr3_nt: TGTGCCAGCAGCTTTCAAACAGGGCAAGAGACCCAGTACTTC

v_call: TRBV28
j_call: TRBJ2-7
d_call: NA
clone_size: NA
cdr3_aa: CASSLNLGASYEQYF
cdr3_nt: TGTGCCAGCAGTCTCAACCTGGGAGCTTCCTACGAGCAGTACTTC

v_call: TRBV6-5
j_call: TRBJ1-5
d_call: NA
clone_size: NA
cdr3_aa: CASSLTQGNQPQHF
cdr3_nt: TGTGCCAGCAGCCTAACACAGGGCAATCAGCCCCAGCATTTT

v_call: TRBV9
j_call: TRBJ2-7
d_call: NA
clone_size: NA
cdr3_aa: CASSEEGGGYEQYF
cdr3_nt: TGTGCCAGCAGCGAGGAGGGGGGAGGGTACGAGCAGTACTTC

v_call: TRBV19
j_call: TRBJ1-1
d_call: NA
clone_size: NA
cdr3_aa: CASSTSPNTEAFF
cdr3_nt: TGTGCCAGTAGTACCTCTCCGAACACTGAAGCTTTCTTT

v_call: TRBV11-2
j_call: TRBJ2-3
d_call: NA
clone_size: NA
cdr3_aa: CASSLTPVGDTQYF
cdr3_nt: TGTGCCAGCAGCTTAACCCCTGTGGGGGATACGCAGTATTTT

v_call: TRBV13
j_call: TRBJ2-3
d_call: TRBD2
clone_size: once
cdr3_aa: CASSRRTSGLVNTQYF
cdr3_nt: TGTGCCAGCAGCAGACGGACTAGCGGACTCGTGAATACGCAGTATTTT

v_call: TRBV27
j_call: TRBJ1-5
d_call: NA
clone_size: NA
cdr3_aa: CASSLGSGSNQPQHF
cdr3_nt: TGTGCCAGCAGTTTAGGGAGTGGGAGCAATCAGCCCCAGCATTTT

v_call: TRBV29-1
j_call: TRBJ2-7
d_call: TRBD1
clone_size: NA
cdr3_aa: CSVEDRQGSYVGLEQYF
cdr3_nt: TGCAGCGTTGAAGACCGACAGGGGAGTTATGTGGGGCTCGAGCAGTACTTC

v_call: TRBV6-1
j_call: TRBJ1-5
d_call: TRBD1
clone_size: NA
cdr3_aa: CASRTGVSSNQPQHF
cdr3_nt: TGTGCCAGCAGGACAGGGGTGAGTAGCAATCAGCCCCAGCATTTT

v_call: TRBV4-1
j_call: TRBJ2-7
d_call: TRBD2
clone_size: NA
cdr3_aa: CASSLRTSGLSYEQYF
cdr3_nt: TGCGCCAGCAGCCTTAGGACTAGCGGCCTCTCCTACGAGCAGTACTTC

v_call: TRBV11-2
j_call: TRBJ2-7
d_call: NA
clone_size: NA
cdr3_aa: CASSSGSPYEQYF
cdr3_nt: TGTGCCAGCAGCTCAGGGTCCCCCTACGAGCAGTACTTC

v_call: TRBV7-9
j_call: TRBJ1-1
d_call: NA
clone_size: NA
cdr3_aa: CASSQGGVGTEAFF
cdr3_nt: TGTGCCAGCAGCCAAGGTGGGGTGGGCACTGAAGCTTTCTTT

v_call: TRBV2
j_call: TRBJ1-2
d_call: TRBD1
clone_size: NA
cdr3_aa: CASSERGGQSYGYTF
cdr3_nt: TGTGCCAGCAGTGAAAGGGGGGGACAGAGCTATGGCTACACCTTC

v_call: TRBV5-1
j_call: TRBJ1-3
d_call: NA
clone_size: NA
cdr3_aa: CASSLQSSGNTIYF
cdr3_nt: TGCGCCAGCAGCTTGCAGTCCTCTGGAAACACCATATATTTT

v_call: TRBV5-1
j_call: TRBJ2-7
d_call: NA
clone_size: NA
cdr3_aa: CASSLVPYEQYF
cdr3_nt: TGCGCCAGCAGCTTGGTCCCCTACGAGCAGTACTTC

v_call: TRBV19
j_call: TRBJ2-7
d_call: NA
clone_size: NA
cdr3_aa: CATQASGTGYEQYF
cdr3_nt: TGTGCCACACAAGCTAGCGGGACAGGCTACGAGCAGTACTTC

v_call: TRBV5-1
j_call: TRBJ2-2
d_call: NA
clone_size: NA
cdr3_aa: CASSLRSDSPNTGELFF
cdr3_nt: TGCGCCAGCAGCCTACGATCGGACAGTCCGAACACCGGGGAGCTGTTTTTT

v_call: TRBV6-1
j_call: TRBJ2-1
d_call: TRBD1
clone_size: NA
cdr3_aa: CASSEDRGLRNEQFF
cdr3_nt: TGTGCCAGCAGTGAAGACAGGGGATTAAGGAATGAGCAGTTCTTC

v_call: TRBV28
j_call: TRBJ1-2
d_call: NA
clone_size: NA
cdr3_aa: CASSLEDSYGYTF
cdr3_nt: TGTGCCAGCAGTTTAGAGGACAGCTATGGCTACACCTTC

v_call: TRBV7-2
j_call: TRBJ1-5
d_call: NA
clone_size: NA
cdr3_aa: CASSLGPQPQHF
cdr3_nt: TGTGCCAGCAGCTTGGGCCCTCAGCCCCAGCATTTT

v_call: TRBV4-1
j_call: TRBJ2-3
d_call: NA
clone_size: NA
cdr3_aa: CASSLVPITDTQYF
cdr3_nt: TGCGCCAGCAGCCTAGTCCCCATCACAGATACGCAGTATTTT

v_call: TRBV21-1
j_call: TRBJ2-1
d_call: NA
clone_size: NA
cdr3_aa: CASSLPVDNEQFF
cdr3_nt: TGTGCCAGCAGCCTGCCGGTGGACAATGAGCAGTTCTTC

v_call: TRBV28
j_call: TRBJ1-3
d_call: NA
clone_size: NA
cdr3_aa: CASSPRSRRGRGNTIYF
cdr3_nt: TGTGCCAGCAGTCCCCGATCCCGGAGGGGCCGTGGAAACACCATATATTTT

v_call: TRBV5-6
j_call: TRBJ1-3
d_call: NA
clone_size: NA
cdr3_aa: CASSMSGDSGNTIYF
cdr3_nt: TGTGCCAGCAGCATGTCCGGGGACTCTGGAAACACCATATATTTT

v_call: TRBV15
j_call: TRBJ2-2
d_call: NA
clone_size: NA
cdr3_aa: CATSRDRTGELFF
cdr3_nt: TGTGCCACCAGCAGAGATCGCACCGGGGAGCTGTTTTTT

v_call: TRBV5-8
j_call: TRBJ2-3
d_call: TRBD1
clone_size: NA
cdr3_aa: CASSPGQVASTDTQYF
cdr3_nt: TGTGCCAGCAGCCCTGGACAGGTAGCGAGCACAGATACGCAGTATTTT

v_call: TRBV5-6
j_call: TRBJ2-7
d_call: NA
clone_size: NA
cdr3_aa: CASSLIFASYEQYF
cdr3_nt: TGTGCCAGCAGCTTGATTTTTGCCTCCTACGAGCAGTACTTC

v_call: TRBV9
j_call: TRBJ1-5
d_call: NA
clone_size: few
cdr3_aa: CASSDGEGFNQPQHF
cdr3_nt: TGTGCCAGCAGCGATGGTGAAGGTTTCAATCAGCCCCAGCATTTT

v_call: TRBV19
j_call: TRBJ1-5
d_call: NA
clone_size: NA
cdr3_aa: CASAGGRLQPQHF
cdr3_nt: TGTGCCAGTGCCGGGGGCCGACTTCAGCCCCAGCATTTT

v_call: TRBV6-5
j_call: TRBJ2-3
d_call: TRBD1
clone_size: NA
cdr3_aa: CASSYRQGATDTQYF
cdr3_nt: TGTGCCAGCAGTTATCGGCAGGGGGCAACCGATACGCAGTATTTT

v_call: TRBV11-2
j_call: TRBJ2-5
d_call: TRBD2
clone_size: NA
cdr3_aa: CASSVGLAGVAETQYF
cdr3_nt: TGTGCCAGCAGCGTGGGACTAGCGGGAGTAGCAGAGACCCAGTACTTC

v_call: TRBV25-1
j_call: TRBJ2-5
d_call: TRBD2
clone_size: NA
cdr3_aa: CATGTSGIQETQYF
cdr3_nt: TGTGCCACCGGGACTAGCGGGATCCAAGAGACCCAGTACTTC

v_call: TRBV6-6
j_call: TRBJ1-1
d_call: NA
clone_size: NA
cdr3_aa: CASSTGRWTEAFF
cdr3_nt: TGTGCCAGCAGTACAGGGAGGTGGACTGAAGCTTTCTTT

v_call: TRBV27
j_call: TRBJ1-2
d_call: NA
clone_size: NA
cdr3_aa: CASSATRYGYTF
cdr3_nt: TGTGCCAGCAGTGCCACACGCTATGGCTACACCTTC

v_call: TRBV7-9
j_call: TRBJ1-2
d_call: NA
clone_size: few
cdr3_aa: CASSFSEMSDYGYTF
cdr3_nt: TGTGCCAGCAGCTTTTCTGAGATGAGCGACTATGGCTACACCTTC

v_call: TRBV28
j_call: TRBJ2-7
d_call: NA
clone_size: NA
cdr3_aa: CASIGLSSYEQYF
cdr3_nt: TGTGCCAGCATCGGACTCTCCTCCTACGAGCAGTACTTC

v_call: TRBV6-5
j_call: TRBJ2-5
d_call: NA
clone_size: once
cdr3_aa: CASSQGAETQYF
cdr3_nt: TGTGCCAGCAGCCAAGGGGCAGAGACCCAGTACTTC

v_call: TRBV19
j_call: TRBJ1-2
d_call: NA
clone_size: NA
cdr3_aa: CASSIQGRYGYTF
cdr3_nt: TGTGCCAGTAGTATTCAGGGGCGCTATGGCTACACCTTC

v_call: TRBV5-1
j_call: TRBJ2-1
d_call: TRBD2
clone_size: once
cdr3_aa: CASSLDSSGYSYNEQFF
cdr3_nt: TGCGCCAGCAGCTTGGATTCTAGCGGGTACTCCTACAATGAGCAGTTCTTC

v_call: TRBV2
j_call: TRBJ1-2
d_call: NA
clone_size: once
cdr3_aa: CASSEIWQGSGYTF
cdr3_nt: TGTGCCAGCAGTGAAATTTGGCAGGGAAGTGGCTACACCTTC

v_call: TRBV7-9
j_call: TRBJ1-3
d_call: TRBD1
clone_size: NA
cdr3_aa: CASSLGGGQGKRSGNTIYF
cdr3_nt: TGTGCCAGCAGCTTAGGGGGGGGACAGGGGAAGAGGTCTGGAAACACCATATATTTT

v_call: TRBV13
j_call: TRBJ1-1
d_call: TRBD1
clone_size: NA
cdr3_aa: CASSLPAGGTEAFF
cdr3_nt: TGTGCCAGCAGCTTACCGGCAGGGGGCACTGAAGCTTTCTTT

v_call: TRBV28
j_call: TRBJ2-7
d_call: TRBD1
clone_size: NA
cdr3_aa: CASKAAVWGQGHYEQYF
cdr3_nt: TGTGCCAGCAAGGCTGCCGTATGGGGACAGGGCCATTACGAGCAGTACTTC